The present T cell receptor beta chain was sequenced within a study of blood T cell repertoires in COVID-19. Background on the study: Acute and convalescent COVID-19 samples came from the United States, Italy and Spain.

Original processing notes: From reference gene primer amplification, estimates of nucleated cell counts were derived. Profiled with immunoSEQ multiplex PCR; TCRdb holds only in-frame clones, not every one. V and J calls and clone size follow that table, whereas D and trimming were derived from the DNA. Of around 270,000 clones listed, approximately 90% are singletons. The specimen sequenced was peripheral blood. The receptor comes from a middle-aged man with acute or convalescent COVID-19.

The CDR3 is CASSEGHAPNEKLFF. DNA of the CDR3: TGCGCCAGCAGTGAAGGACACGCACCTAATGAAAAACTGTTTTTT. The chain employs TRBV10-1 and TRBJ1-4; possible D gene TRBD1, 5 bases. With 3 bases removed from V and 3 bases from J, the gap between germline ends came to 11 bases. The germline CDR1 and CDR2 sequences are WNHNN and SYGVQD (reference sequence). This CDR3 region has 15 residues.